Included here is one TCR beta chain sequence, with context. Its antigen is currently unknown. The source of the sample is a study of identical twins. General study findings and limits: Cross-sectional statistical analysis was relied on for the conclusions, without the same donors being followed.

TCRdb re-analysed the 5' RACE reads in MiXCR, keeping a single row per CDR3 protein. The sample consists of 1,800,000 or so distinct CDR3 sequences, about 30% of them appearing once. Unmatched junction bases numbered 16, after V lost 4 bases and J lost 7 bases. Germline V gives CDR1 SGHRS, CDR2 YFSETQ. This CDR3 has 16 amino acids. The V and J genes are TRBV5-1 and TRBJ2-7; 8 bases fit TRBD2. The sample consisted of cord blood. This TCR came from a newborn girl in good health. The CDR3 loop is CASSPTSGPIYNEQYF. Written as DNA, the CDR3 is TGCGCCAGCAGCCCAACTAGCGGTCCTATCTACAATGAGCAGTACTTC.